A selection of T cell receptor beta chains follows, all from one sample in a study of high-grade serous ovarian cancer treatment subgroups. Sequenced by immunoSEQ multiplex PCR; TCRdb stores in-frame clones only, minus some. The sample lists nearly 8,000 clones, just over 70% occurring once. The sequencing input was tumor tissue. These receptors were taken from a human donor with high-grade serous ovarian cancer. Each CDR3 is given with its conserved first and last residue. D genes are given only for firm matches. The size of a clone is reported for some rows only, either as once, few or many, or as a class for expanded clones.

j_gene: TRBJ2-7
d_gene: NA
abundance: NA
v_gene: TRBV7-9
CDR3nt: TGCGCCAGCAGCCATGAGGACACCTACGAGCAGTACTTC
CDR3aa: CASSHEDTYEQYF

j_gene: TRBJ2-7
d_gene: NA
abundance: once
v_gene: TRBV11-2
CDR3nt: TGTGCCAGCAGCTTAGTCCCAACAGTCTCCTACGAGCAGTACTTC
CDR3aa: CASSLVPTVSYEQYF

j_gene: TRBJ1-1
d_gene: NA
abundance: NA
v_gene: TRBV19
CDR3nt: TGTGCCAGTCGAAGGCCGAACACTGAAGCTTTCTTT
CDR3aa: CASRRPNTEAFF

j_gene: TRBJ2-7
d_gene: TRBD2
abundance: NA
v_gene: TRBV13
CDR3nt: TGTGCCAGCAGCGGATCCGGGACTAGCGGGAGGAGCTCCTACGAGCAGTACTTC
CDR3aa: CASSGSGTSGRSSYEQYF

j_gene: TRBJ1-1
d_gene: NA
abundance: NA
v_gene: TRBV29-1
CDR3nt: TGCAGCGTTGACAAGGGGTGGCAAGCTTTCTTT
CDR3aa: CSVDKGWQAFF

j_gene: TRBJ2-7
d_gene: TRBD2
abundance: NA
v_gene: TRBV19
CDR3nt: TGTGCCAGTAGTATGCTGAGCGGGAGACGCCACGAGCAGTACTTC
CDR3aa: CASSMLSGRRHEQYF

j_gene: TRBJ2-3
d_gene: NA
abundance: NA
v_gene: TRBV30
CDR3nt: TGTGCCTGGAGTGTACCAGTTAGCACAGATACGCAGTATTTT
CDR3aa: CAWSVPVSTDTQYF

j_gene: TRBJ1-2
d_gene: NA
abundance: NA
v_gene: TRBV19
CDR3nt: TGTGCCAGTAGTATAGGGGGGCAACCTGGCTACACCTTC
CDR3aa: CASSIGGQPGYTF

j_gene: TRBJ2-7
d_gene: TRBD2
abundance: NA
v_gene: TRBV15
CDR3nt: TGTGCCACCAGCAGGGGAACAAGCGGGAGTTCCTACGAGCAGTACTTC
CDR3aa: CATSRGTSGSSYEQYF

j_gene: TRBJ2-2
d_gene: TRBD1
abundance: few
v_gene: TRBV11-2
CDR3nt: TGTGCCAGCAGCTCACATCCGGGACAGGTCAACACCGGGGAGCTGTTTTTT
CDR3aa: CASSSHPGQVNTGELFF

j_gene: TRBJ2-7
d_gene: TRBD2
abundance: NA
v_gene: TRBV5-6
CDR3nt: TGTGCCAGCAGCCCGGGACTAGCGGGAGTAGGCTCCTACGAGCAGTACTTC
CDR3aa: CASSPGLAGVGSYEQYF

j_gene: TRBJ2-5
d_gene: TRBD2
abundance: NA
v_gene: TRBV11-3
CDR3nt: TGTGCCAGCAGCTCCTCCCAGGCTAGCGGGAGAAAGGGTGAGGCCCAGTACTTC
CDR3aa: CASSSSQASGRKGEAQYF

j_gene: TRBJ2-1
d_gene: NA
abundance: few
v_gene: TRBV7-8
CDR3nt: TGTGCCAGCAGCTTAGAACAGGTATGGAATGAGCAGTTCTTC
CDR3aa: CASSLEQVWNEQFF

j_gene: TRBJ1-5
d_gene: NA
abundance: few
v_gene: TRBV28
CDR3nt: TGTGCCAGCAGCGCTACGGCCCAGCATTTT
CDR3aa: CASSATAQHF

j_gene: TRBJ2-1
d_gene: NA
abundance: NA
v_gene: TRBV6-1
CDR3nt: TGTGCCAGCAGTGTGGGGCCCTCCCGGGTCTTC
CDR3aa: CASSVGPSRVF

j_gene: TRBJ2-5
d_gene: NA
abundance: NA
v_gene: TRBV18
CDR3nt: TGTGCCAGCTCACAAGAGACCCAGTACTTC
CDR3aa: CASSQETQYF